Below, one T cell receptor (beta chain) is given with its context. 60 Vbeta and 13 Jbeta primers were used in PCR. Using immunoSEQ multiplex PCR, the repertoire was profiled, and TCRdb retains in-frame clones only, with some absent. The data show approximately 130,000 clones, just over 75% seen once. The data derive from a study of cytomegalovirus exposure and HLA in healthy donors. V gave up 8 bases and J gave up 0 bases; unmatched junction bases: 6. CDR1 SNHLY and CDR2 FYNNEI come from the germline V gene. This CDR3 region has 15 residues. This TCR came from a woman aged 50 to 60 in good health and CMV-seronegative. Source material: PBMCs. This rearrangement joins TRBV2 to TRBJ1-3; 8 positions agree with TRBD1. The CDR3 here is CASGRQGISGNTIYF. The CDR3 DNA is TGTGCCAGCGGACGACAGGGGATCTCTGGAAACACCATATATTTT.